One sample yielded the 30 T cell receptor delta chains listed below, sequenced in a study of γδ T cells in repeated Plasmodium falciparum infection. Vgamma9/Vdelta2+ and Vdelta2-negative gammadelta T cells were flow-sorted from PBMC for bulk sequencing. TCRdb re-processed the multiplex PCR reads using CATT. This sample carries around 82,000 delta-chain clones, 1.4% to 1.5% of them seen once, and the ten largest clones take more than 7.5%. Sequencing was done on a sample of gamma-delta T cells from blood. These TCRs come from a pool of human donors (malaria-infected and uninfected, not separated).

This clone has ten or more counts. With a far larger clone one base away, a read error is the likely cause. Different DNA sequences within this sample yield the same CDR3. This rearrangement joins TRDV2 to TRDJ1; D remains unclear. V lost 0 bases and J lost 0, with 16 bases in between. CDR3 size: 17 residues. Germline V gives CDR1 GEAIGNYY, CDR2 EKD. This CDR3 reads CACDTVSSPGYTDKLIF. For the CDR3, the DNA is TGTGCCTGTGACACCGTGTCTTCTCCGGGGTACACCGATAAACTCATCTTT.

This clone was seen ten or more times. V usage is TRDV1 and J usage is TRDJ1; 10 bases fit TRDD3. The CDR3 is 20 amino acids. The trim removed 3 bases at V and 10 bases at J, leaving 26 bases unmatched. Germline CDR1 reads TSWWSYY; CDR2 reads QGS. CDR3 amino acids: CALGDRTFPTSTGGSLRLIF. The CDR3 nucleotides are TGTGCTCTTGGGGATCGGACCTTTCCTACAAGTACTGGGGGATCCTTAAGACTCATCTTT.

Concerning this clone itself: This DNA translates differently at residue 12 from the TCRdb protein, which is that of a much larger clone; a read error is likely, and the protein shown is the DNA's own translation. V gene TRDV2 combines with J gene TRDJ3; 8 bases line up with TRDD3. The J gene, not given by TCRdb, was assigned here from a germline match of the nucleotide sequence. The CDR3 sequence is 19 residues long. The germline CDR1 and CDR2 sequences are GEAIGNYY and EKD. CDR3 sequence (DNA): TGTGCCTGTGACCCCCTGCTGGGGGACCGCTCCCGGGACACCCGACAGATGTTTTTC. This translates into CACDPLLGDRSRDTRQMFF.

This clone was detected a few times. For this DNA, TCRdb reports the protein of a much larger clone, which diverges at residue 13, most likely from a read error; the protein presented here is translated directly from the DNA. CDR3 nucleotide sequence: TGTGCCTTTAGGGGTGGGTCTTCCTACTATGTCGTGGTACTGGGGGATACGAGGGGCTACACCGATAAACTCATCTTT. It translates to CAFRGGSSYYVVVLGDTRGYTDKLIF. V gene TRDV3 combines with J gene TRDJ1, with 13 bases fitting TRDD3. TCRdb offers no J gene call, so here the DNA was matched to germline to obtain one. In germline, CDR1 is TVYSNPD, CDR2 GDNSRS (reference sequence). The V segment lost 0 bases and the J segment 0 bases; nucleotides outside the gene matches: 34. The CDR3 has 26 amino acids.

Concerning this clone: TCRdb's listed protein matches a much larger clone and diverges from this DNA's translation at residue 19, likely through a read error; the protein shown comes from the DNA. This chain uses TRDV1 with TRDJ1; 11 bases match TRDD3. TCRdb carries no J gene annotation; the J gene was assigned here by matching the DNA with germline. This CDR3 has 25 residues. Germline values: CDR1 TSWWSYY, CDR2 QGS. V trimming: 3 bases; J trimming: 0 bases; junction bases outside the gene matches: 30. CDR3 DNA sequence: TGTGCTCTTGGGGATTCCATTTCTTCCTACGTACGTACTGGGGGATATGGCCCACACACCGATAAACTCATCTTT. This gives the protein CALGDSISSYVRTGGYGPHTDKLIF.

The table lists this clone with a few counts. For this DNA, TCRdb reports the protein of a much larger clone, which diverges at residue 21, most likely from a read error; the protein presented here is translated directly from the DNA. The V gene is listed as TRDV1; no J gene was called; the table's D gene call, TRDD3, was not cross checked with the DNA. Looked up from germline, CDR1 is TSWWSYY and CDR2 is QGS. CDR3 length: 23 amino acids. The CDR3 here is CALGEPFRTLLPLLGEYTDKPIF. The CDR3 DNA reads TGTGCTCTTGGGGAACCCTTCCGAACCCTCCTCCCTTTACTGGGGGAGTACACCGATAAACCCATCTTT.

With respect to this clone: The protein recorded in TCRdb matches a much larger clone and deviates from this DNA's translation at residue 10, suggesting a read error; the protein here is obtained by translating the DNA. This chain joins TRDV2 and TRDJ1; a possible D gene is TRDD3 (6 bases). The J gene comes from matching the DNA to germline here; TCRdb lacks it. The V end lost 4 bases, the J end lost 4 bases, and 33 bases lay between the germline ends. Germline V gene data show CDR1 as GEAIGNYY and CDR2 as EKD. The CDR3 has 20 residues. The CDR3 is CACDPIKTPDTGKLLDKLIF. CDR3 coding DNA: TGTGCCTGTGATCCCATTAAAACCCCGGATACTGGGAAGTTACTCGATAAACTCATCTTT.

This clone was counted ten times or more. The chain uses TRDV1 and TRDJ1; 12 bases are shared with TRDD3. The CDR3 length is 19 residues. The J segment lost 0 bases and the V segment lost 3 bases, leaving 11 bases of the junction unmatched. Germline lookup yields CDR1 TSWWSYY and CDR2 QGS. The CDR3 reads CALGDQGGLGDTNTDKLIF. CDR3 DNA sequence: TGTGCTCTTGGGGACCAAGGGGGACTGGGGGATACAAACACCGATAAACTCATCTTT.

Comments on this clone: TCRdb assigns this DNA the protein of a much larger clone, which departs from its translation at residue 12; this likely reflects a read error, and the protein shown comes from translating the DNA. The same CDR3 can be traced to other DNA sequences in this sample. The chain employs TRDV1 and TRDJ1; 10 positions match TRDD3. The J gene, not given by TCRdb, was assigned here from a germline match of the nucleotide sequence. With 1 base clipped from V and 1 base from J, the junction kept 21 bases outside the gene matches. Germline V gene sequence: CDR1 TSWWSYY, CDR2 QGS. This CDR3 has 22 amino acids. The CDR3 loop is CALGEPFGRSFRGIRPTDKLIF. The CDR3 bases are TGTGCTCTTGGGGAACCCTTCGGGAGATCCTTCCGGGGGATACGCCCCACCGATAAACTCATCTTT.

This clone was picked up a small number of times. The protein TCRdb gives is from a much larger clone and does not agree with this DNA's translation at residue 9, likely a read error; the protein shown here comes from the DNA. CDR3 DNA sequence: TGTGCCTGTGACACCGGAGGTACTGAGGGAGTTCATCTGAGCTCCTGGGACACCCGACAGATGTTTTTC. Protein product: CACDTGGTEGVHLSSWDTRQMFF. V gene TRDV2 combines with J gene TRDJ3; no firm D call. There are 23 residues in the CDR3. V was cut by 0 bases and J by 0 bases, with 26 bases left in between. CDR1 and CDR2 from the germline V gene are GEAIGNYY and EKD.

This clone was picked up a small number of times. A far larger clone is one base from this, pointing to a likely read error. Other nucleotide sequences in the sample specify the same CDR3. CDR3 sequence: CALGTGLPSLLGDTEEDKLIF. The CDR3 bases are TGTGCTCTTGGCACCGGCCTCCCCTCTCTCCTGGGGGATACGGAAGAGGATAAACTCATCTTT. The chain combines TRDV1 with TRDJ1, with TRDD3 matching 12 bases. CDR3 length: 21 residues. Germline lookup yields CDR1 TSWWSYY and CDR2 QGS. With 6 bases clipped from V and 5 bases from J, the junction kept 25 bases outside the gene matches.

This clone showed up just a few times. This probably arose from a read error, given a far larger clone one base away. The DNA is left out, because the CDR3 cannot be placed on it with certainty; the CDR3 is given as TCRdb lists it. The J gene has no call, while the V gene is TRDV2; whether TRDD3, the table's D call, matches the DNA was not checked. The CDR3 is 16 residues long, ends included. Germline assignment: CDR1 GEAIGNYY and CDR2 EKD. This chain's CDR3 is CACDGLGIGNTDKLIF.

On this clone: It is likely a read error: a sequence one base away is far more abundant. The same CDR3 is also encoded by other DNA sequences in this sample. The V and J genes are TRDV1 and TRDJ1; 7 bases map to TRDD2. TCRdb gives no J gene; it was assigned here by matching the DNA to germline. J gave up 3 bases and V 4 bases, and 20 bases lay outside the gene matches. Germline CDR1 reads TSWWSYY; CDR2 reads QGS. The CDR3 length is 19 residues. CDR3: CALGVHFLRWGRGSDKLIF. CDR3 nucleotides: TGTGCTCTTGGGGTCCATTTCCTACGGTGGGGCCGCGGGTCCGATAAACTCATCTTT.

This clone was counted a few times. The protein that TCRdb holds for this DNA derives from a much larger clone and differs from the translated DNA at residue 13, which likely indicates a read error; the protein shown here is translated from the DNA. J is TRDJ1 and V is TRAV29/DV5; D unresolved. Germline CDR1 and CDR2: NSMFDY and ISSIKDK. The germline V and J ends were trimmed by 0 bases and 0 bases, with 33 bases remaining between them. The CDR3 runs 22 residues. Written as DNA, the CDR3 is TGTGCAGCAAGCGCGGGTAGGGTCCTTAACTCGTACCGGGGTCCGTACACCGATAAACTCATCTTT. As protein: CAASAGRVLNSYRGPYTDKLIF.

Details on this clone: Translating this DNA gives a protein that differs at residue 9 from the TCRdb one, which belongs to a much larger clone; a read error is likely, and the protein shown is this translation. This rearrangement joins TRDV1 to TRDJ1; 7 bases map to TRDD3. Because TCRdb records no J gene, it was assigned here through a match of the DNA to germline. The length of the CDR3 is 16 residues. V lost 7 bases, J lost 9 bases, and 20 bases stayed unmatched. CDR1 and CDR2 (germline): TSWWSYY, QGS. CDR3 sequence: CALAVPVTCWGSELIF. CDR3 DNA sequence: TGTGCTCTTGCCGTTCCTGTGACCTGCTGGGGGTCCGAACTCATCTTT.

This clone was counted only a few times. The TCRdb protein comes from a much larger clone and disagrees with this DNA's translation at residue 9, likely due to a read error; the protein given here is derived from the DNA. The V call is TRDV2, the J call TRDJ1, with 13 bases lining up with TRDD3. This CDR3 comprises 22 residues. Looked up from germline, CDR1 is GEAIGNYY and CDR2 is EKD. Trimming removed 3 bases from V and 2 bases from J; junction bases left unmatched: 23. This chain's CDR3 is CACDPVPTTVLGDTEGTDKLIF. CDR3 DNA sequence: TGTGCCTGTGACCCAGTACCGACCACCGTACTGGGGGATACGGAGGGGACCGATAAACTCATCTTT.

This clone was seen only a few times. TCRdb shows a much larger clone's protein in place of this DNA's translation, and the two differ at residue 10, likely through a read error; the protein shown is translated from the DNA. V is TRDV2 and J is TRDJ1, with unresolved D. The J gene comes from matching the DNA to germline here; TCRdb lacks it. Germline V CDR1 and CDR2: GEAIGNYY, EKD. The CDR3 consists of 13 residues. This CDR3 is CACDTRYTDRLIF. The CDR3 coding sequence is TGTGCCTGTGACACTCGGTACACCGATAGACTCATCTTT.

By sample fraction, this clone is medium-sized (0.01 to 0.1%). Other nucleotide sequences from this sample produce the same CDR3. V and J are TRDV2 and TRDJ1, with TRDD3 identical over 12 bases. The CDR3 extends over 16 amino acids. In germline, CDR1 is GEAIGNYY, CDR2 EKD. After removal of 7 bases from V and 4 bases from J, the junction contained 12 bases not matched to a gene. The CDR3 DNA reads TGTGCCTGGGGATTCTCGTACTGGGGGATACTCGATAAACTCATCTTT. Translation gives CAWGFSYWGILDKLIF.

This clone was seen at least ten times. The chain couples TRDV1 to TRDJ1; 13 bases match TRDD3. Losses at the gene ends were 6 bases for V and 2 bases for J; bases not matched to a gene: 18. The V gene's germline CDR1 is TSWWSYY and CDR2 QGS. This CDR3 has 20 amino acids. In DNA form, the CDR3 reads TGTGCTCTTGGACGAAGACAGATTCCCTTACTGGGGGATACGACCGATAAACTCATCTTT. Encoded protein: CALGRRQIPLLGDTTDKLIF.

In regard to this clone: A far more abundant clone sits one base away, making this likely a read error. This CDR3 is also generated by other DNA sequences in the sample. This CDR3 is CALGRTWGIRVSSSWDTRQMFF. For the CDR3, the DNA is TGTGCTCTTGGGCGAACGTGGGGGATACGCGTTTCGAGCTCCTGGGACACCCGACAGATGTTCTTC. J is TRDJ3 and V is TRDV1; 11 positions match TRDD3. The CDR3 extends over 22 amino acids. Germline V gene data show CDR1 as TSWWSYY and CDR2 as QGS.

Comment on this clone: This is likely an artifact of a read error, given a far larger clone one base away. The same CDR3 can be traced to other DNA sequences in this sample. J is TRDJ1 and V is TRDV1; maybe TRDD3 (6 bases). No J gene is reported in TCRdb; it was inferred here by comparing the DNA with germline. The CDR3 loop spans 15 amino acids. Germline CDR1 TSWWSYY, CDR2 QGS. This chain's CDR3 is CALGDLHHGGDKLIF. As DNA, the CDR3 is TGTGCCCTTGGGGACCTCCACCATGGGGGCGATAAACTCATCTTT.

As for this clone: TCRdb assigns this DNA the protein of a much larger clone, which departs from its translation at residue 5; this likely reflects a read error, and the protein shown comes from translating the DNA. The rearrangement links TRDV1 to TRDJ1, with TRDD3 matching 8 bases. TCRdb records no J gene; here it was assigned by comparing the DNA to germline. V was pared by 5 bases and J by 0 bases, with 35 bases of the junction left unmatched. The CDR3 loop spans 25 amino acids. From germline, CDR1 is TSWWSYY and CDR2 QGS. The chain's CDR3 is CALGSGHQSNRFHLTGGRYTDKLIF. For the CDR3, the DNA is TGTGCTCTTGGGAGCGGCCACCAGTCCAATAGGTTCCATCTTACTGGGGGCCGGTACACCGATAAACTCATCTTT.

This clone was picked up many times. V gene TRDV1 combines with J gene TRDJ1, with D maybe TRDD2 (6 bases). TCRdb offers no J gene call, so here the DNA was matched to germline to obtain one. Trimming stripped 5 bases from V and 5 bases from J, with 24 bases between. The CDR3 runs 17 residues. Germline CDR1 and CDR2: TSWWSYY and QGS. CDR3 coding DNA: TGTGCTCTTGGGAAAGGCCCTTCCCCTCGGGACTGGGATAAACTCATCTTT. Protein: CALGKGPSPRDWDKLIF.

With respect to this clone: This DNA translates differently at residue 8 from the TCRdb protein, which is that of a much larger clone; a read error is likely, and the protein shown is the DNA's own translation. The gene calls are TRDV2 and TRDJ1; D unclear. The J gene, not given by TCRdb, was assigned here from a germline match of the nucleotide sequence. V shed 3 bases and J shed 0 bases, with 19 bases lying between them. Germline-derived CDR1 and CDR2 are GEAIGNYY and EKD. This CDR3 is 17 amino acids long. In DNA, the CDR3 is TGTGCCTGTGACCTTCTCGCTGAGGGCCCGTACACCGATAAACTCATCTTT. Amino acids: CACDLLAEGPYTDKLIF.

This clone was picked up many times. A much larger clone differs by one base, so this may be a read error. The rearrangement joins TRDV1 to TRDJ3; 12 bases fit TRDD3. The germline V gene encodes CDR1 TSWWSYY and CDR2 QGS. The CDR3 has 24 residues. After removal of 2 bases from V and 0 bases from J, the junction contained 17 bases not matched to a gene. Here the CDR3 reads CALGERPYLPTGGYFSWDTRQMFF. The CDR3 DNA sequence: TGTGCTCTTGGGGAAAGGCCCTACCTTCCAACTGGGGGATACTTCTCCTGGGACACCCGACAGATGTTTTTC.

With regard to this clone: TCRdb lists the protein of a much larger clone for this DNA, which differs at residue 8, so this is likely a read error; the protein given here is translated from the DNA itself. The V call is TRDV2, the J call TRDJ1, with 9 bases lining up with TRDD3. As TCRdb names no J gene, one was assigned here on the basis of a DNA match to germline. CDR1 and CDR2 (germline): GEAIGNYY, EKD. The V and J ends lost 1 base and 6 bases, in that order; junction bases with no gene match: 14. The CDR3 consists of 17 residues. The CDR3 DNA sequence: TGTGCCTGTGACACTTTTACTAGGGGATACGCGGTCTATAAACTCATCTTT. It translates to CACDTFTRGYAVYKLIF.

This clone appeared many times. This chain joins TRDV1 and TRDJ3; 10 bases map to TRDD3. Trimming removed 5 bases from V and 0 bases from J; junction bases left unmatched: 22. The CDR3 totals 24 residues. Per germline, CDR1 TSWWSYY and CDR2 QGS. CDR3 region: CALGPNPPGGGIRYSSWDTRQMFF. For the CDR3, the DNA is TGTGCTCTTGGGCCAAACCCCCCTGGTGGGGGGATACGCTATAGCTCCTGGGACACCCGACAGATGTTTTTC.

In regard to this clone: TCRdb's entry gives the protein of a much larger clone, which mismatches this DNA's translation at residue 5, likely from a read error; the protein reported here is translated from the DNA. The chain's CDR3 is CACDALDWGITNLTAQLFF. CDR3 DNA sequence: TGTGCCTGTGACGCTTTAGACTGGGGGATAACCAATTTGACAGCACAACTCTTCTTT. V is TRDV2 and J is TRDJ2, with TRDD3 matching over 11 bases. The J gene is absent in TCRdb and was assigned here via DNA matching to germline. CDR3 length: 19 amino acids. Germline CDR1 reads GEAIGNYY; CDR2 reads EKD. Trimming removed 3 bases from V and 1 base from J; junction bases left unmatched: 12.

This clone was seen only a few times. TCRdb attributes to this sequence the protein of a much larger clone, which differs from the DNA translation at residue 14; a read error is likely, and the protein displayed is translated from the DNA. The J segment was not called; the V segment is TRDV2; the tabulated D call, TRDD3, remains unverified against the DNA. The CDR3 length is 15 residues. The germline V gene has CDR1 GEAIGNYY and CDR2 EKD. The DNA of the CDR3 is TGTGCCTGTGAGCCTCTGGGGGATTACACCGATAAACTCACCTTT. Translation gives CACEPLGDYTDKLTF.

This clone was counted a few times. With only one base between it and a far larger clone, this is likely a read error. Other DNA sequences within the sample encode an identical CDR3. The chain employs TRDV1 and TRDJ1; D is possibly TRDD2 or TRDD3 (8 bases each). TCRdb gives no J gene; it was assigned here by matching the DNA to germline. From germline, CDR1 is TSWWSYY and CDR2 QGS. CDR3 length: 25 amino acids. CDR3 region: CALGELQSSYTKTGGYASSPDKLIF. In DNA form, the CDR3 reads TGTGCCCTTGGGGAACTACAGTCTTCCTACACAAAAACTGGGGGGTACGCGTCCTCCCCCGATAAACTCATCTTT.